These T cell receptor beta chains were read from a single sample in a study of cytomegalovirus exposure and HLA in healthy donors. Assay: immunoSEQ multiplex PCR; the TCRdb copy retains only in-frame clones and omits some. The sample holds 85,000 to 95,000 clones, around 96% seen once. Sample: PBMCs. Receptor source: a man aged 18 to 35 in good health and CMV-seronegative. Each CDR3 is given with its conserved first and last residue. A D gene is named only where the DNA matches it firmly. The size of a clone is reported for some rows only, either as once, few or many, or as a class for expanded clones.

D	V	J	size	CDR3	DNA
-	TRBV11-3	TRBJ1-5	-	CASSFRRDQPQHF	TGTGCCAGCAGCTTCCGGAGGGATCAGCCCCAGCATTTT
-	TRBV10-1	TRBJ2-7	-	CASSDAGRYEQYF	TGCGCCAGCAGTGACGCGGGTCGGTACGAGCAGTACTTC
-	TRBV6-1	TRBJ1-5	-	CASSGEVMDRYNQPQHF	TGTGCCAGCAGTGGGGAAGTTATGGACAGATACAATCAGCCCCAGCATTTT
-	TRBV14	TRBJ2-7	-	CASSQDMFYEQYF	TGTGCCAGCAGCCAAGACATGTTCTACGAGCAGTACTTC
-	TRBV30	TRBJ1-2	-	CAWRFSSYGYTF	TGTGCCTGGAGGTTCAGTTCCTATGGCTACACCTTC
-	TRBV19	TRBJ1-5	-	CASSRRGFDQPQHF	TGTGCCAGTAGTAGAAGGGGATTCGATCAGCCCCAGCATTTT
TRBD1	TRBV5-1	TRBJ1-1	-	CASSFQPGGNTEAFF	TGCGCCAGCAGCTTCCAGCCAGGGGGCAACACTGAAGCTTTCTTT
TRBD1	TRBV2	TRBJ2-1	-	CASDRGLHNEQFF	TGTGCCAGCGACAGGGGCCTACACAATGAGCAGTTCTTC
TRBD1	TRBV28	TRBJ1-3	-	CASSLYRGGTGNTIYF	TGTGCCAGCAGTTTATACAGGGGGGGGACTGGAAACACCATATATTTT
-	TRBV9	TRBJ2-4	-	CASSVGTSRAKNIQYF	TGTGCCAGCAGCGTAGGAACTAGCAGGGCCAAAAACATTCAGTACTTC
-	TRBV27	TRBJ1-1	-	CASSLYGGGTEAFF	TGTGCCAGCAGTTTATATGGGGGAGGCACTGAAGCTTTCTTT
TRBD1	TRBV5-8	TRBJ1-2	-	CASSIGQGSYGYTF	TGTGCCAGCAGCATCGGACAGGGGAGCTATGGCTACACCTTC
-	TRBV11-2	TRBJ2-7	-	CASRPQGLTYEQYF	TGTGCCAGCAGACCCCAGGGTTTAACCTACGAGCAGTACTTC
-	TRBV10-3	TRBJ1-2	-	CAISEPRAGGYTF	TGTGCCATCAGTGAGCCGAGAGCTGGTGGCTACACCTTC
-	TRBV2	TRBJ1-5	-	CASSDLAGAYQPQHF	TGTGCCAGCAGTGATTTGGCAGGGGCGTATCAGCCCCAGCATTTT
-	TRBV6-1	TRBJ1-2	-	CASSEAPGRNYGYTF	TGTGCCAGCAGTGAAGCCCCGGGTCGCAACTATGGCTACACCTTC
-	TRBV12-5	TRBJ1-1	-	CASGLPFQGLGTEAFF	TGTGCTAGTGGTTTGCCCTTCCAGGGATTGGGCACTGAAGCTTTCTTT
TRBD2	TRBV9	TRBJ2-2	-	CASSLTSEQGELFF	TGTGCCAGCAGCTTAACTAGCGAGCAAGGGGAGCTGTTTTTT
-	TRBV4-3	TRBJ1-5	-	CASSQDGRGNQPQHF	TGCGCCAGCAGCCAAGACGGCAGGGGCAATCAGCCCCAGCATTTT
-	TRBV19	TRBJ2-3	-	CASSIRTDLHYTDTQYF	TGTGCCAGTAGTATAAGGACAGATCTCCATTACACAGATACGCAGTATTTT
TRBD1	TRBV5-4	TRBJ1-4	-	CASSLMTGRNEKLFF	TGTGCCAGCAGCTTGATGACAGGGCGAAATGAAAAACTGTTTTTT
-	TRBV7-6	TRBJ1-1	once	CASSLGRITNTEAFF	TGTGCCAGCAGCTTAGGCAGGATTACTAACACTGAAGCTTTCTTT
-	TRBV21-1	TRBJ2-6	-	CASSTWTGISSGANVLTF	TGTGCCAGCAGCACCTGGACAGGTATAAGCTCTGGGGCCAACGTCCTGACTTTC
TRBD1	TRBV12-5	TRBJ1-2	once	CASGLPDRGRNYGYTF	TGTGCTAGTGGTTTGCCGGACAGGGGGCGCAACTATGGCTACACCTTC
-	TRBV28	TRBJ2-1	-	CASRPPGLAQSSYNEQFF	TGTGCCAGCAGGCCCCCGGGGCTAGCGCAGAGCTCCTACAATGAGCAGTTCTTC
-	TRBV11-3	TRBJ2-2	-	CASSHGTYSPGELFF	TGTGCCAGCAGCCACGGGACTTACTCCCCCGGGGAGCTGTTTTTT
-	TRBV14	TRBJ1-1	-	CASGNRGMNTEAFF	TGTGCCAGCGGTAATCGGGGGATGAACACTGAAGCTTTCTTT
-	TRBV19	TRBJ2-5	-	CASSMDTSLETQYF	TGTGCCAGTAGTATGGATACTAGTTTGGAGACCCAGTACTTC
TRBD2	TRBV18	TRBJ2-7	-	CASSPLGGTSVYEQYF	TGTGCCAGCTCACCACTGGGCGGGACTAGTGTCTACGAGCAGTACTTC
-	TRBV18	TRBJ2-2	once	CASSSSWPGNTGELFF	TGTGCCAGCTCCTCAAGCTGGCCGGGGAACACCGGGGAGCTGTTTTTT
-	TRBV18	TRBJ2-3	-	CASSPPFPLFSTDTQYF	TGTGCCAGCTCACCACCATTTCCACTTTTCAGCACAGATACGCAGTATTTT
-	TRBV4-1	TRBJ2-3	-	CASSQVAGSTDTQYF	TGCGCCAGCAGCCAAGTGGCAGGCAGCACAGATACGCAGTATTTT
-	TRBV29-1	TRBJ1-2	-	CSVGHPGHLYGYTF	TGCAGCGTTGGCCATCCAGGGCATCTCTACGGCTACACCTTC
-	TRBV19	TRBJ1-1	-	CASSIGGSEAFF	TGTGCCAGTAGTATAGGAGGATCTGAAGCTTTCTTT
-	TRBV28	TRBJ1-2	-	CASATVPNYGYTF	TGTGCCAGTGCCACGGTTCCTAACTATGGCTACACCTTC
-	TRBV25-1	TRBJ2-3	-	CASSEYVQGVTDTQYF	TGTGCCAGCAGTGAATATGTACAGGGAGTCACAGATACGCAGTATTTT
TRBD2	TRBV5-1	TRBJ2-5	once	CASSHGLAVQETQYF	TGCGCCAGCAGCCACGGACTAGCGGTGCAAGAGACCCAGTACTTC
TRBD1	TRBV2	TRBJ2-7	-	CASGTGPYEQYF	TGTGCCAGCGGGACAGGGCCGTACGAGCAGTACTTC
TRBD1	TRBV27	TRBJ1-2	-	CASSKGTGGIYGYTF	TGTGCCAGCAGCAAGGGGACAGGGGGGATCTATGGCTACACCTTC
TRBD2	TRBV7-2	TRBJ2-1	-	CASSQLAGGPNEQFF	TGTGCCAGCAGCCAACTAGCGGGAGGGCCTAATGAGCAGTTCTTC
-	TRBV28	TRBJ1-5	-	CASSLRTRGQPQHF	TGTGCCAGCAGTTTACGGACCCGGGGGCAGCCCCAGCATTTT
-	TRBV19	TRBJ1-1	-	CASSRGFGGAEAFF	TGTGCCAGTAGTAGAGGGTTCGGGGGTGCTGAAGCTTTCTTT